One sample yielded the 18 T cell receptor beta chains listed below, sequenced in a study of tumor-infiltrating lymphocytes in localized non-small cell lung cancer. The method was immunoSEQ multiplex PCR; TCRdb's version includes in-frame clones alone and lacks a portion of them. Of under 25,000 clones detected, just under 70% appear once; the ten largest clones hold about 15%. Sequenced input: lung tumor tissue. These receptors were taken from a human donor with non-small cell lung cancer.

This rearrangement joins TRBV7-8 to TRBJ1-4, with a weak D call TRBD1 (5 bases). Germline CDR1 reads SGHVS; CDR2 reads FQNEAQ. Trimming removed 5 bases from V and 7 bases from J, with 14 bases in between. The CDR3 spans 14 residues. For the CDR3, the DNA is TGTGCCAGCAGCCTGGGCCAGGGCGGTGAAAAACTGTTTTTT. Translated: CASSLGQGGEKLFF. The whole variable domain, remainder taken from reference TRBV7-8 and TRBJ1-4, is GAGVSQSPRYKVAKRGQDVALRCDPISGHVSLFWYQQALGQGPEFLTYFQNEAQLDKSGLPSDRFFAERPEGSVSTLKIQRTQQEDSAVYLCASSLGQGGEKLFFGSGTQLSVL.

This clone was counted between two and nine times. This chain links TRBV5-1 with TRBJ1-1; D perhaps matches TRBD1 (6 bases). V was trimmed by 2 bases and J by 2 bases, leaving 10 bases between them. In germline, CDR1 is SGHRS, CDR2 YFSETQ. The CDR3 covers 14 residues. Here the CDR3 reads CASSFQGQNTEAFF. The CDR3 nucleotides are TGCGCCAGCAGCTTTCAGGGGCAAAACACTGAAGCTTTCTTT.

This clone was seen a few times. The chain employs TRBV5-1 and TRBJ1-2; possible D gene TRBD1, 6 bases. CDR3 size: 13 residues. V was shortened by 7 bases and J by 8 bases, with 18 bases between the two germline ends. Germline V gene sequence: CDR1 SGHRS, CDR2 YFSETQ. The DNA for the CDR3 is TGCGCCAGCCGGGATGAACAGGGCGCCGGCTACACCTTC. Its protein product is CASRDEQGAGYTF.

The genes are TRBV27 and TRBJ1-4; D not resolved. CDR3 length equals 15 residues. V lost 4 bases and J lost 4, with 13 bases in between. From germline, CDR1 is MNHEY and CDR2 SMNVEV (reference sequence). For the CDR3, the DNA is TGTGCCAGCAGTTCCCAAGGAGCGAATAATGAAAAACTGTTTTTT. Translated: CASSSQGANNEKLFF.

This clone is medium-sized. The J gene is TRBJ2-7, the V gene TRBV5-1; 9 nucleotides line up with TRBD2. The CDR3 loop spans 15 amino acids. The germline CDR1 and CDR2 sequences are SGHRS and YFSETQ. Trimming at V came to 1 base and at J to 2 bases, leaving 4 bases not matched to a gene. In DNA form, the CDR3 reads TGCGCCAGCAGCTTGTGGACTAGCGTAACCTACGAGCAGTACTTC. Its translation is CASSLWTSVTYEQYF.

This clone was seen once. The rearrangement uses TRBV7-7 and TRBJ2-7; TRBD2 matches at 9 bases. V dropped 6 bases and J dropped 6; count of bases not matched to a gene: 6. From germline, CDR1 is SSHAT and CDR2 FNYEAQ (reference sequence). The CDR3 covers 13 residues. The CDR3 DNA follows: TGTGCCAGCAGTCGGGGACTAGCTGGCGAGCAGTACTTC. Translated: CASSRGLAGEQYF.

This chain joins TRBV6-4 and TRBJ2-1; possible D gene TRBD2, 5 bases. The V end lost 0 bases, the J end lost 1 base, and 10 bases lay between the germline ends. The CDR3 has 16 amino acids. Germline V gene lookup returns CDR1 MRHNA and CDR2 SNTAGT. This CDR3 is CASSDSIRGSYNEQFF. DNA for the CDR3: TGTGCCAGCAGTGACTCGATCCGCGGGTCCTACAATGAGCAGTTCTTC.

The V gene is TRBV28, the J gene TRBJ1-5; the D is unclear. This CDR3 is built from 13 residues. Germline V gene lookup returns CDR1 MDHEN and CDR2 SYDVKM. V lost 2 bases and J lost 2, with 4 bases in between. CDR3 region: CASSLMGNQPQHF. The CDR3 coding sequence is TGTGCCAGCAGTTTAATGGGCAATCAGCCCCAGCATTTT.

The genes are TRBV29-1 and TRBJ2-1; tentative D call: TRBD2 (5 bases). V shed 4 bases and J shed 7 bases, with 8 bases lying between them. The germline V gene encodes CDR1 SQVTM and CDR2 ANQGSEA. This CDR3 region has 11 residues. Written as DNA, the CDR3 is TGCAGCGTTGGACCGGGGAATGAGCAGTTCTTC. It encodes CSVGPGNEQFF.

Written as DNA, the CDR3 is TGCGCCAGCAGCTCCGGCGGGATCGAACTTAAAACCGGGGAGCTGTTTTTT. Its protein product is CASSSGGIELKTGELFF. V and J are TRBV5-1 and TRBJ2-2; a possible D gene is TRBD2 (6 bases). Germline CDR1 is SGHRS and CDR2 is YFSETQ. The CDR3 covers 17 residues. V was trimmed by 3 bases and J by 5 bases, leaving 20 bases between them.

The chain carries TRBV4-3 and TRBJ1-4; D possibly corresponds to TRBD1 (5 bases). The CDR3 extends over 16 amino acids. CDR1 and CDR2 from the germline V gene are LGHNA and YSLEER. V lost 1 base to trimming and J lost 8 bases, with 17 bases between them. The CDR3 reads CASSQGTSGYGEKLFF. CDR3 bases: TGCGCCAGCAGCCAAGGAACCTCAGGGTACGGCGAAAAACTGTTTTTT.

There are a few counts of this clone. CDR3 DNA: TGTGCCAGCATACTCAGCGGTGGACAGAGGAATGAGCAGTTCTTC. Translating it yields CASILSGGQRNEQFF. The chain employs TRBV5-6 and TRBJ2-1; D is perhaps TRBD1 (6 bases). V lost 6 bases, J lost 7 bases, and 20 bases lay in between. CDR1 is SGHDT and CDR2 is YYEEEE in the germline V gene. CDR3 length equals 15 residues. The full variable domain, its missing parts supplied by reference TRBV5-6 and TRBJ2-1, is DAGVTQSPTHLIKTRGQQVTLRCSPKSGHDTVSWYQQALGQGPQFIFQYYEEEERQRGNFPDRFSGHQFPNYSSELNVNALLLGDSALYLCASILSGGQRNEQFFGPGTRLTVL.

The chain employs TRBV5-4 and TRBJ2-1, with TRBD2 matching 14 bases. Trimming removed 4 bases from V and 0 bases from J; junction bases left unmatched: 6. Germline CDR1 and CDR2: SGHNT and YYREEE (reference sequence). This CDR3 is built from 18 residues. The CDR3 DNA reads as TGTGCCAGCAGCCCGGGGACTAGCGGGAGAACCTCCTACAATGAGCAGTTCTTC. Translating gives CASSPGTSGRTSYNEQFF.

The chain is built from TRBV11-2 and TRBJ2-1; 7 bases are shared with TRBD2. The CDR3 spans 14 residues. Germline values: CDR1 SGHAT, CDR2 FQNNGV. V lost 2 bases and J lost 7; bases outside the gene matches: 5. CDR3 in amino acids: CASSLLVGGNEQFF. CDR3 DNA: TGTGCCAGCAGCTTATTAGTGGGAGGGAATGAGCAGTTCTTC.

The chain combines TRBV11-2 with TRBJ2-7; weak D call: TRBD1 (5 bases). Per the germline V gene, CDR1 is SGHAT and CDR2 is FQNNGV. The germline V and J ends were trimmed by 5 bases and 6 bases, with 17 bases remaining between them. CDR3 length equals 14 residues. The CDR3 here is CASSPRWTMSEQYF. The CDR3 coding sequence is TGTGCCAGCAGCCCCAGATGGACAATGAGCGAGCAGTACTTC.

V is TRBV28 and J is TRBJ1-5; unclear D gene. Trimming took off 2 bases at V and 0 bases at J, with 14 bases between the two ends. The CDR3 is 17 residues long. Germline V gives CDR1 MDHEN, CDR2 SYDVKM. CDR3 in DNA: TGTGCCAGCAGTTTAGAGCGAGGCGTCCATAGCAATCAGCCCCAGCATTTT. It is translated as CASSLERGVHSNQPQHF.

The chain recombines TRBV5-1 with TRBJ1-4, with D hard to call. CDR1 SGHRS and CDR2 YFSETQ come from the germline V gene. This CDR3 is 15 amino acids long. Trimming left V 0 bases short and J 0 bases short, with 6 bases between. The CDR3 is CASSLVSATNEKLFF. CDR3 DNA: TGCGCCAGCAGCTTGGTATCCGCAACTAATGAAAAACTGTTTTTT.

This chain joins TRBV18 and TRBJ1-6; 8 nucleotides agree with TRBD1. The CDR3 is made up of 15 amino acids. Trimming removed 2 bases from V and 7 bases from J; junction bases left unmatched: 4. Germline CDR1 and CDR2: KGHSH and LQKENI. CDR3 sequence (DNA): TGTGCCAGCTCACCAGATGGACAGGGAAATTCACCCCTCCACTTT. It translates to CASSPDGQGNSPLHF.